The 31 T cell receptor beta chains given below trace back to one sample, sequenced in a study of breast tumors, draining lymph nodes, adjacent tissues. Axillary draining lymph nodes of breast cancer patients supplied the node samples. TCRdb used MiXCR to reprocess the multiplex PCR reads, holding one entry per CDR3 protein. The sample lists over 200,000 distinct CDR3 sequences, 32% seen once, with 1.1% to 1.5% in the top ten. Sequenced input: axillary lymph node tissue. These receptors all stem from a female donor with breast cancer. Some clones in this sample may be carry-over from other donors' samples.

This clonotype was recorded many times. The CDR3 protein is CSVSGLAGVNEQFF. CDR3 DNA sequence: TGCAGCGTTAGCGGACTAGCGGGAGTAAATGAGCAGTTCTTC. The chain carries TRBV29-1 and TRBJ2-1; 13 nucleotides match TRBD2. This CDR3 is built from 14 residues. In germline, CDR1 is SQVTM, CDR2 ANQGSEA. The trim removed 5 bases at V and 7 bases at J, leaving 5 bases unmatched.

At least ten counts were recorded for this clonotype. CDR3 bases: TGCGCCAGCAGCGGGGGCAGTGGAGCAACTAATGAAAAACTGTTTTTT. Translating it yields CASSGGSGATNEKLFF. The J gene is TRBJ1-4, the V gene TRBV5-1; a weak D match, TRBD1 (6 bases). The ends were cut back, 4 bases at V and 0 bases at J, with 13 bases in the middle. Germline V CDR1 and CDR2: SGHRS, YFSETQ. This CDR3 contains 16 residues.

Ten or more counts support this clonotype. The chain recombines TRBV20-1 with TRBJ1-5, with D possibly matching TRBD1 (6 bases). The V gene's germline CDR1 is DFQATT and CDR2 SNEGSKA (reference sequence). The CDR3 length is 14 residues. Trimming took 6 bases from V and 0 from J, leaving 12 bases between them. The CDR3 bases are TGCAGTGCCCCGGGACAAGTTAGCAATCAGCCCCAGCATTTT. Amino acids: CSAPGQVSNQPQHF.

The V gene is TRBV6-2 or TRBV6-3, the J gene TRBJ2-7, with D unclear. The CDR3 sequence is 15 residues long. Germline loops: CDR1 MNHEY, CDR2 SVGEGT. Deletions cut 5 bases from V and 0 bases from J, with 14 bases between. CDR3 DNA sequence: TGTGCCAGCAGTCACGGACCGGTCCCCTCCTACGAGCAGTACTTC. Its protein product is CASSHGPVPSYEQYF.

This clonotype was seen more than once but under ten times. This sequence may be a read error, since a much larger clone differs from it by one base. The chain links TRBV12-3 or TRBV12-4 to TRBJ2-1; 10 bases are shared with TRBD2. CDR3 length: 16 amino acids. The V and J ends lost 3 bases and 4 bases, in that order; junction bases with no gene match: 6. The CDR3 bases are TGTGCCAGCAGTTTCAAAGCGGGAGGGAAGTACAATGAGCAGTTCTTC. It yields the protein CASSFKAGGKYNEQFF.

The table lists this clonotype with many counts. This chain uses TRBV9 with TRBJ2-2, with D unclear. The CDR3 covers 15 residues. The germline V gene encodes CDR1 SGDLS and CDR2 YYNGEE. Trimming cost V 0 bases and J 0 bases, with 6 bases left between them. The CDR3 here is CASSVGRSNTGELFF. CDR3 in DNA: TGTGCCAGCAGCGTAGGGAGATCGAACACCGGGGAGCTGTTTTTT.

This clonotype was seen ten or more times. V gene TRBV5-6 combines with J gene TRBJ2-5, with D unclear. The CDR3 is 13 residues long. The germline CDR1 and CDR2 sequences are SGHDT and YYEEEE. V gave up 2 bases and J gave up 5 bases, with 10 bases separating them. The CDR3 loop is CASSFGVRETQYF. CDR3 nucleotide sequence: TGTGCCAGCAGCTTTGGGGTCCGGGAGACCCAGTACTTC.

This clonotype was recorded many times. The chain employs TRBV24-1 and TRBJ2-1; the D call may be TRBD1 or TRBD2 (6 bases each). The germline V and J ends were trimmed by 0 bases and 6 bases, with 14 bases remaining between them. The CDR3 has 16 residues. The germline CDR1 and CDR2 sequences are KGHDR and SFDVKD. The CDR3 sequence: CATSDLAGKGGNEQFF. CDR3 DNA sequence: TGTGCCACCAGTGATTTGGCGGGGAAAGGGGGCAATGAGCAGTTCTTC.

This clonotype was recorded at least ten times. The genes are TRBV20-1 and TRBJ1-5; D is unresolved. The CDR3 totals 17 residues. V lost 1 base, J lost 2 bases, and 18 bases lay in between. CDR1 is DFQATT, CDR2 SNEGSKA, per germline (reference sequence). The CDR3 bases are TGCAGTGCTAGAGTCCAGGTACGAATTGATCGCAATCAGCCCCAGCATTTT. Its translation is CSARVQVRIDRNQPQHF.

The V and J genes are TRBV5-5 and TRBJ2-7; D tentatively fits TRBD1 or TRBD2 (5 bases each). CDR3 length equals 16 residues. V was clipped by 0 bases and J by 3 bases, with 16 bases between them. Germline V lookup: CDR1 SGHKS, CDR2 YYEKEE (reference sequence). CDR3 loop: CASSLGQALGVYEQYF. The CDR3 DNA is TGTGCCAGCAGCTTGGGTCAGGCCCTGGGGGTCTACGAGCAGTACTTC.

The table lists this clonotype with a count of one. This sequence joins TRBV19 and TRBJ2-4, with D unresolved. Germline assignment: CDR1 LNHDA and CDR2 SQIVND (reference sequence). The CDR3 totals 12 residues. The germline V and J ends were trimmed by 3 bases and 7 bases, with 7 bases remaining between them. The CDR3 reads CASSMGGNIQYF. As DNA, the CDR3 is TGTGCCAGTAGTATGGGTGGGAACATTCAGTACTTC.

This clonotype was recorded many times. The rearrangement links TRBV19 to TRBJ1-5, with TRBD1 matching over 8 bases. The CDR3 length is 15 residues. From germline, CDR1 is LNHDA and CDR2 SQIVND (reference sequence). J was trimmed by 0 bases and V by 5 bases; bases with no gene match: 3. CDR3 nucleotide sequence: TGTGCCAGTAGTGACAGGGGATATAGCAATCAGCCCCAGCATTTT. Translated: CASSDRGYSNQPQHF.

On this clonotype: A read error may explain this, as a much larger clone is one base away. The rearrangement joins TRBV6-1 to TRBJ1-3, with 8 bases matching TRBD1. Germline V gives CDR1 MNHNS, CDR2 SASEGT. V lost 5 bases, J lost 4 bases, and 10 bases stayed unmatched. The CDR3 is made up of 16 amino acids. The CDR3 loop reads CASSQVAGGVGNTIYF. In DNA form, the CDR3 reads TGTGCCAGCAGTCAAGTGGCAGGGGGCGTAGGAAACACCATATATTTT.

The chain is built from TRBV29-1 and TRBJ1-3; D gene unclear. Germline CDR1 and CDR2: SQVTM and ANQGSEA. The V gene lost 4 bases and the J gene lost 4 bases, with 8 bases spanning the gap. The CDR3 is 12 amino acids. CDR3 region: CSVASRGNTIYF. The CDR3 DNA is TGCAGCGTTGCTTCCAGAGGAAACACCATATATTTT.

This clonotype was detected ten times or more. The chain recombines TRBV14 with TRBJ1-4; D is unresolved. CDR1 and CDR2 (germline): SGHDN, FVKESK. This CDR3 is built from 15 residues. Trimming took off 1 base at V and 6 bases at J, with 12 bases between the two ends. CDR3 sequence: CASSQATPRDEKLFF. DNA of the CDR3: TGTGCCAGCAGCCAAGCGACTCCCCGGGATGAAAAACTGTTTTTT.

Note on this clonotype: The conserved final phenylalanine or tryptophan is absent from the CDR3, which likely points to a read error. V and J are TRBV20-1 and TRBJ1-6, with 9 bases fitting TRBD1. This CDR3 is 16 amino acids long. CDR1 DFQATT and CDR2 SNEGSKA come from the germline V gene (reference sequence). The CDR3 bases are TGCAATGCCCCCCGGAGGACAGGGGACTATAATTCACCCCTCCACTCT. It translates to CNAPRRTGDYNSPLHS.

This clonotype was seen just once. CDR3 DNA sequence: TGTGCCAGCGCCCTGGGGCAGGGGCCCTCCTATGGCTACACCTTC. This sequence encodes CASALGQGPSYGYTF. This chain links TRBV6-5 with TRBJ1-2; possibly TRBD1 for D (6 bases). Trimming took off 8 bases at V and 4 bases at J, with 20 bases between the two ends. The CDR3 has 15 amino acids. In germline, CDR1 is MNHEY, CDR2 SVGAGI.

This chain uses TRBV2 with TRBJ1-1, with D uncertain. V was clipped by 7 bases and J by 1 base, with 10 bases between them. The germline CDR1 and CDR2 sequences are SNHLY and FYNNEI. The CDR3 loop spans 13 amino acids. For the CDR3, the DNA is TGTGCCAGCAAGAGGGTTACGAACACTGAAGCTTTCTTT. It encodes CASKRVTNTEAFF.

This clonotype has at least ten counts. The rearrangement links TRBV15 to TRBJ2-7; TRBD2 matches at 13 bases. Losses at the gene ends were 0 bases for V and 4 bases for J; bases not matched to a gene: 6. Germline lookup yields CDR1 LNHNV and CDR2 YYDKDF (reference sequence). CDR3 length: 17 amino acids. CDR3: CATSRDRWTSGRYEQYF. For the CDR3, the DNA is TGTGCCACCAGCAGAGATAGGTGGACTAGCGGGAGATACGAGCAGTACTTC. Combining the CDR3 with reference TRBV15 and TRBJ2-7 gives the whole variable domain DAMVIQNPRYQVTQFGKPVTLSCSQTLNHNVMYWYQQKSSQAPKLLFHYYDKDFNNEADTPDNFQSRRPNTSFCFLDIRSPGLGDTAMYLCATSRDRWTSGRYEQYFGPGTRLTVT.

The rearrangement uses TRBV12-3 or TRBV12-4 and TRBJ2-2, with unresolved D. Trimming took off 8 bases at V and 8 bases at J, with 12 bases between the two ends. CDR3 length: 12 amino acids. In nucleotides, the CDR3 is TGTGCCAGCCCCCTTCGGGCAGGGGAGCTGTTTTTT. Its protein is CASPLRAGELFF.

This clonotype was seen ten or more times. The chain carries TRBV6-5 and TRBJ1-4; D not certain. This CDR3 contains 13 residues. The V gene lost 10 bases and the J gene lost 3 bases, with 12 bases spanning the gap. Per germline, CDR1 MNHEY and CDR2 SVGAGI. The CDR3 DNA is TGTGCCACGCAGAGTGGGCCTAATGAAAAACTGTTTTTT. This encodes CATQSGPNEKLFF.

This clonotype has at least ten counts. This sequence joins TRBV3-1 and TRBJ1-5; a possible D gene is TRBD1 (6 bases). Deletions cut 0 bases from V and 7 bases from J, with 13 bases between. CDR3 length: 15 amino acids. Germline values: CDR1 LGHDT, CDR2 YNNKEL (reference sequence). Written as DNA, the CDR3 is TGTGCCAGCAGCCAAGATATAGGCAGGGGCCAGCCCCAGCATTTT. It is translated as CASSQDIGRGQPQHF.

This clonotype was picked up many times. V and J are TRBV6-6 and TRBJ2-7; D assignment may be TRBD1 or TRBD2 (6 bases each). CDR1 and CDR2 (germline): MNHNY, SVGAGI (reference sequence). The CDR3 covers 12 residues. Trimming removed 9 bases at V and 4 bases at J, with 13 bases between. CDR3 amino acids: CASFGGGYEQYF. The CDR3, as DNA: TGTGCCAGTTTCGGGGGCGGATACGAGCAGTACTTC.

The sample holds many counts of this clonotype. This chain joins TRBV20-1 and TRBJ1-3; possibly TRBD1 for D (6 bases). The ends were cut back, 3 bases at V and 2 bases at J, with 11 bases in the middle. Germline CDR1 DFQATT, CDR2 SNEGSKA (reference sequence). The CDR3 runs to 14 residues. The CDR3 region is CSASRGGTGNTIYF. The DNA for the CDR3 is TGCAGTGCTAGTAGAGGGGGGACTGGAAACACCATATATTTT.

This clonotype has a handful of counts. The chain links TRBV28 to TRBJ2-1; D unclear. This CDR3 spans 11 amino acids. Trimming stripped 5 bases from V and 7 bases from J, with 6 bases between. CDR1 is MDHEN and CDR2 is SYDVKM in the germline V gene. The CDR3 DNA reads as TGTGCCAGCAGTGGGTTTAATGAGCAGTTCTTC. The encoded protein is CASSGFNEQFF.

This clonotype was observed at least ten times. The CDR3 is CSAGGQGVGKQFF. Written as DNA, the CDR3 is TGCAGTGCCGGGGGACAGGGCGTCGGGAAGCAGTTCTTC. V is TRBV20-1 and J is TRBJ2-1; 9 bases line up with TRBD1. Losses at the gene ends were 6 bases for V and 11 bases for J; bases not matched to a gene: 11. CDR3 length equals 13 residues. CDR1 and CDR2 (germline): DFQATT, SNEGSKA (reference sequence).

This clonotype was recorded many times. The chain employs TRBV15 and TRBJ1-4; possibly TRBD1 for D (6 bases). Trimming left V 0 bases short and J 8 bases short, with 16 bases between. CDR1 and CDR2 from the germline V gene are LNHNV and YYDKDF (reference sequence). CDR3 length: 16 residues. CDR3 residues: CATSRDLGRGSEKLFF. CDR3 DNA: TGTGCCACCAGCAGAGATTTAGGCAGGGGCTCCGAAAAACTGTTTTTT. The variable domain in full, completed from reference TRBV15 and TRBJ1-4, reads DAMVIQNPRYQVTQFGKPVTLSCSQTLNHNVMYWYQQKSSQAPKLLFHYYDKDFNNEADTPDNFQSRRPNTSFCFLDIRSPGLGDTAMYLCATSRDLGRGSEKLFFGSGTQLSVL.

The chain joins TRBV12-3 or TRBV12-4 to TRBJ1-1, with TRBD1 as a possible D gene (5 bases). Trimming stripped 6 bases from V and 7 bases from J, with 21 bases between. There are 15 residues in the CDR3. The CDR3 is CASRSGTSGHNEAFF. DNA for the CDR3: TGTGCCAGCAGATCCGGGACTAGCGGGCACAATGAAGCTTTCTTT.

This clonotype was observed at least ten times. The gene calls are TRBV5-8 and TRBJ2-5; D is undetermined. CDR3 size: 14 residues. CDR1 SGHTS and CDR2 YDEGEE come from the germline V gene. V lost 2 bases and J lost 1, with 9 bases in between. The CDR3 protein is CASSLESTQETQYF. CDR3 in DNA: TGTGCCAGCAGCTTAGAATCAACCCAAGAGACCCAGTACTTC.

The V gene is TRBV4-3, the J gene TRBJ2-2, with D possibly being TRBD2 (5 bases). This CDR3 comprises 17 residues. Trimming shortened V by 0 bases and J by 1 base, and 12 bases separated the two germline ends. The germline V gene encodes CDR1 LGHNA and CDR2 YSLEER. CDR3 in amino acids: CASSQDELAQNTGELFF. CDR3 bases: TGCGCCAGCAGCCAAGATGAGCTAGCACAGAACACCGGGGAGCTGTTTTTT.

This clonotype was picked up many times. The chain couples TRBV6-1 to TRBJ2-7, with D maybe TRBD2 (5 bases). Per the germline V gene, CDR1 is MNHNS and CDR2 is SASEGT. The CDR3 runs to 13 residues. V was cut by 5 bases and J by 4 bases, with 12 bases left in between. The CDR3 region has the DNA TGTGCCAGCAGTCGGGAAGTCAGGTACGAGCAGTACTTC. This translates into CASSREVRYEQYF.